Listed here are 3 T cell receptor beta chains from one sample, sequenced in a study of control samples from healthy donors and cancer patients. The table came from immunoSEQ multiplex PCR; TCRdb's copy has only in-frame clones and leaves some out. Of 100,000 to 110,000 clones listed, about 90% are singletons. The sequenced sample was blood. The receptors originated from a woman aged 45-65 years in good health.

The rearrangement uses TRBV7-3 and TRBJ1-4, with TRBD1 matching 10 bases. In germline, CDR1 is SGHTA, CDR2 FQGTGA. V lost 6 bases, J lost 8 bases, and 3 bases stayed unmatched. There are 13 residues in the CDR3. CDR3 sequence reads: CASSSGQGEKLFF. DNA of the CDR3: TGTGCCAGCAGTTCGGGACAGGGGGAAAAACTGTTTTTT.

This rearrangement joins TRBV19 to TRBJ2-2; D is possibly TRBD2 (6 bases). The germline V gene has CDR1 LNHDA and CDR2 SQIVND (reference sequence). V lost 6 bases, J lost 4 bases, and 9 bases lay in between. This CDR3 contains 13 residues. CDR3 amino acids: CASRGLTTGELFF. The CDR3 DNA reads TGTGCCAGTAGGGGACTGACCACCGGGGAGCTGTTTTTT.

The rearrangement links TRBV6-6 to TRBJ1-4, with D possibly TRBD1 on 5 matching bases. Germline loops: CDR1 MNHNY, CDR2 SVGAGI (reference sequence). This CDR3 has 13 amino acids. V shed 8 bases and J shed 5 bases, with 12 bases lying between them. CDR3 region: CASVDSLNEKLFF. The CDR3 DNA reads TGTGCCAGCGTAGACAGCCTAAATGAAAAACTGTTTTTT.